The 25 T cell receptor beta chains listed next were all sequenced from one sample in a study of OX40 agonist ivuxolimab in advanced cancers. Clones were read by immunoSEQ multiplex PCR, and TCRdb kept only the in-frame ones, dropping some. Seen here are some 80,000 clones, about 81% observed once, and the top ten hold under 8%. This specimen was CD4+ or CD8+ T cells sorted from blood, taken in a trial of the OX40 agonist ivuxolimab. The receptor set was obtained from an adult with an advanced solid tumor such as melanoma, head and neck, liver or kidney cancer.

This chain links TRBV6-6 with TRBJ1-2; D not resolved. Trimming took 0 bases from V and 8 from J, leaving 10 bases between them. Germline V lookup: CDR1 MNHNY, CDR2 SVGAGI (reference sequence). The CDR3 loop spans 13 amino acids. The CDR3 region is CASSYSAGSGYTF. The CDR3 nucleotides are TGTGCCAGCAGTTACTCTGCGGGTTCGGGCTACACCTTC.

The chain employs TRBV5-5 and TRBJ2-5, with D possibly being TRBD1 (7 bases). V dropped 2 bases and J dropped 0 bases, with 14 bases sitting between them. This CDR3 has 16 residues. CDR1 SGHKS and CDR2 YYEKEE come from the germline V gene (reference sequence). In nucleotides, the CDR3 is TGTGCCAGCAGCTTTTTGATCAGGGGGGACCAAGAGACCCAGTACTTC. Its translation is CASSFLIRGDQETQYF. The full variable domain, in which reference TRBV5-5 and TRBJ2-5 provide the parts outside the CDR3, is DAGVTQSPTHLIKTRGQQVTLRCSPISGHKSVSWYQQVLGQGPQFIFQYYEKEERGRGNFPDRFSARQFPNYSSELNVNALLLGDSALYLCASSFLIRGDQETQYFGPGTRLLVL.

Turning to this clone: One end of the junction is discordant with germline, which a read error may explain. The chain recombines TRBV7-7 with TRBJ2-5, with D unresolved. CDR1 and CDR2 from the germline V gene are SSHAT and FNYEAQ (reference sequence). CDR3 length equals 15 residues. CDR3 DNA: TGTGCTAGCAGCCCAACCTTAGGATCCCAAGAGACCCAGTACTTC. It is translated as CASSPTLGSQETQYF. Looking up the rest from reference TRBV7-7 and TRBJ2-5 gives the full variable domain: GAGVSQSPRYKVTKRGQDVTLRCDPISSHATLYWYQQALGQGPEFLTYFNYEAQPDKSGLPSDRFSAERPEGSISTLTIQRTEQRDSAMYRCASSPTLGSQETQYFGPGTRLLVL.

The CDR3 DNA reads TGTGCCAGCATTACCACGGGACTGACTAGCGGGGTCACCGGGGAGCTGTTTTTT. Protein: CASITTGLTSGVTGELFF. The chain couples TRBV5-6 to TRBJ2-2, with 11 bases matching TRBD2. With 6 bases clipped from V and 4 bases from J, the junction kept 14 bases outside the gene matches. This CDR3 is 18 amino acids long. The germline V gene has CDR1 SGHDT and CDR2 YYEEEE.

This clone came up once. V and J are TRBV7-2 and TRBJ2-1; unclear D gene. The CDR3 length is 13 residues. V was shortened by 3 bases and J by 6 bases, with 9 bases between the two germline ends. The germline CDR1 and CDR2 sequences are SGHTA and FQGNSA. The CDR3 DNA reads TGTGCCAGCAGCTTTGTGGGCCTCAATGAGCAGTTCTTC. It is translated as CASSFVGLNEQFF.

The chain links TRBV28 to TRBJ2-4, with 12 positions matching TRBD2. V shed 5 bases and J 3 bases; nucleotides not matched to a gene: 5. CDR1 MDHEN and CDR2 SYDVKM come from the germline V gene. The CDR3 totals 16 residues. CDR3 in DNA: TGTGCCAGCAGTATCGGGACTAGCGGGTTCAAAAACATTCAGTACTTC. Encoded protein: CASSIGTSGFKNIQYF.

The chain employs TRBV11-3 and TRBJ2-3; tentative D call: TRBD1 (6 bases). Deletions cut 6 bases from V and 7 bases from J, with 20 bases between. This CDR3 region has 15 residues. The germline V gene encodes CDR1 SGHNT and CDR2 YENEEA. CDR3 nucleotides: TGTGCCAGCAGTGAAGCAGGGGACCGAGGGTATACGCAGTATTTT. The encoded protein is CASSEAGDRGYTQYF.

V usage is TRBV6-5 and J usage is TRBJ1-4; D call uncertain. The V gene's germline CDR1 is MNHEY and CDR2 SVGAGI. CDR3 length: 13 residues. V lost 2 bases and J lost 8, with 9 bases in between. CDR3 protein: CASSYTDGEKLFF. The CDR3 region has the DNA TGTGCCAGCAGTTACACGGACGGGGAAAAACTGTTTTTT.

The gene calls are TRBV5-1 and TRBJ1-2; TRBD1 aligns across 11 bases. V dropped 7 bases and J dropped 4; count of bases not matched to a gene: 6. Germline CDR1 SGHRS, CDR2 YFSETQ. The length of the CDR3 is 14 residues. The CDR3 protein is CASRGQGASYGYTF. DNA of the CDR3: TGCGCCAGCCGCGGACAGGGGGCGTCCTATGGCTACACCTTC.

This clone was counted only a few times. The chain joins TRBV19 to TRBJ2-7, with 9 bases aligning to TRBD1. Germline CDR1 LNHDA, CDR2 SQIVND (reference sequence). This CDR3 region has 15 residues. The ends lost 7 bases at V and 4 bases at J; junction bases unmatched: 11. The CDR3 region is CASKLTGQGEYEQYF. CDR3 nucleotides: TGTGCCAGTAAACTAACGGGACAGGGTGAATACGAGCAGTACTTC.

V usage is TRBV7-9 and J usage is TRBJ2-1; the match to TRBD2 covers 13 bases. This CDR3 is 17 amino acids long. The junction had 7 bases not matched to a gene; V was cut back by 5 bases and J by 3 bases. CDR1 and CDR2 from the germline V gene are SEHNR and FQNEAQ (reference sequence). In DNA, the CDR3 is TGTGCCAGCAGCCAGGGGGGACTAGCGGGATTCTACAATGAGCAGTTCTTC. Protein: CASSQGGLAGFYNEQFF.

The genes are TRBV19 and TRBJ1-1; TRBD1 is a possible D gene (6 bases). CDR1 is LNHDA, CDR2 SQIVND, per germline (reference sequence). The CDR3 totals 15 residues. V was shortened by 3 bases and J by 5 bases, with 16 bases between the two germline ends. The chain's CDR3 is CASSIASLRGTEAFF. The CDR3 nucleotides read TGTGCCAGTAGTATTGCCTCTCTTAGGGGGACTGAAGCTTTCTTT.

This chain joins TRBV30 and TRBJ2-3; 7 nucleotides line up with TRBD2. CDR3 length: 13 residues. Germline CDR1 reads GTSNPN; CDR2 reads SVGIG (reference sequence). J gave up 8 bases and V 5 bases, and 10 bases lay outside the gene matches. The CDR3 DNA reads TGTGCCTGGGGAGCGGGGTCACGGAGTACGCAGTATTTT. It encodes CAWGAGSRSTQYF.

The rearrangement links TRBV14 to TRBJ2-1, with 10 bases fitting TRBD2. This CDR3 contains 16 residues. The germline CDR1 and CDR2 sequences are SGHDN and FVKESK. J lost 1 base, V lost 3 bases, and 3 bases had no gene match. The CDR3 reads CASSQWGLASYNEQFF. Here the CDR3 DNA reads TGTGCCAGCAGCCAGTGGGGACTAGCGTCCTACAATGAGCAGTTCTTC.

The chain employs TRBV6-5 and TRBJ1-1; TRBD1 matches at 7 bases. The CDR3 covers 14 residues. With V trimmed by 6 bases and J by 9 bases, 13 bases remained unmatched. The germline V gene encodes CDR1 MNHEY and CDR2 SVGAGI. CDR3 sequence (DNA): TGTGCCAGCAGGACCGGGACAGCAAACTCCCAAGCTTTCTTT. This translates into CASRTGTANSQAFF.

The V and J genes are TRBV29-1 and TRBJ1-6; perhaps TRBD1 as D (5 bases). V shed 1 base and J shed 1 base, with 26 bases lying between them. CDR1 and CDR2 (germline): SQVTM, ANQGSEA. The CDR3 is 21 amino acids. The CDR3 is CSVEGSAPGKGIRSYNSPLHF. The CDR3 DNA reads as TGCAGCGTTGAAGGCTCGGCCCCAGGGAAAGGGATTAGGTCCTATAATTCACCCCTCCACTTT.

This clone was found a few times. The chain employs TRBV5-1 and TRBJ1-2; D unresolved. The CDR3 covers 12 residues. Trimming removed 4 bases at V and 10 bases at J, with 14 bases between. Germline assignment: CDR1 SGHRS and CDR2 YFSETQ. This CDR3 is CASSPDKAPYTF. In DNA, the CDR3 is TGCGCCAGCAGCCCCGATAAGGCCCCCTACACCTTC.

The chain uses TRBV11-2 and TRBJ2-7, with D perhaps given as TRBD1 or TRBD2 (6 bases each). The CDR3 is 14 residues long. Trimming removed 5 bases at V and 1 base at J, with 12 bases between. Germline V gene data show CDR1 as SGHAT and CDR2 as FQNNGV. The DNA of the CDR3 is TGTGCCAGCAGCAAGGGGGGCCCATCCTACGAGCAGTACTTC. Amino acid sequence: CASSKGGPSYEQYF.

The chain is built from TRBV6-6 and TRBJ1-2, with D possibly being TRBD1 (6 bases). V was shortened by 6 bases and J by 4 bases, with 15 bases between the two germline ends. Germline CDR1 reads MNHNY; CDR2 reads SVGAGI (reference sequence). This CDR3 has 14 amino acids. The CDR3 loop reads CASRRTDGIYGYTF. The DNA of the CDR3 is TGTGCCAGCAGACGGACAGATGGGATCTATGGCTACACCTTC.

The rearrangement links TRBV10-3 to TRBJ2-7, with D uncertain. The CDR3 consists of 13 residues. Germline-derived CDR1 and CDR2 are ENHRY and SYGVKD. The V gene lost 4 bases and the J gene lost 5 bases, with 12 bases spanning the gap. The CDR3 DNA reads as TGTGCCATCAGTGGAGTGGGAAGGGACGAGCAGTACTTC. Translated, it gives CAISGVGRDEQYF.

This clone occurred a few times. The V and J genes are TRBV6-5 and TRBJ1-6; weak D call: TRBD1 (6 bases). There are 15 residues in the CDR3. V dropped 6 bases and J dropped 10 bases, with 19 bases sitting between them. The germline V gene has CDR1 MNHEY and CDR2 SVGAGI. Here the CDR3 DNA reads TGTGCCAGCAGCCTAGGGCAGGGGTTTAGATCACCCCTCCACTTT. It is translated as CASSLGQGFRSPLHF.

The chain couples TRBV2 to TRBJ2-5, with D uncertain. The CDR3 has 13 amino acids. V was pared by 7 bases and J by 4 bases, with 13 bases between. Germline V gives CDR1 SNHLY, CDR2 FYNNEI. DNA of the CDR3: TGTGCCAGCACGCTCGTCTGGGGAGAGACCCAGTACTTC. This codes for CASTLVWGETQYF. The variable domain in full, with the rest retrieved from reference TRBV2 and TRBJ2-5, is EPEVTQTPSHQVTQMGQEVILRCVPISNHLYFYWYRQILGQKVEFLVSFYNNEISEKSEIFDDQFSVERPDGSNFTLKIRSTKLEDSAMYFCASTLVWGETQYFGPGTRLLVL.

V usage is TRBV4-1 and J usage is TRBJ1-1; D remains ambiguous. V was cut by 2 bases and J by 1 base, with 5 bases left in between. Germline-derived CDR1 and CDR2 are MGHRA and YSYEKL. The CDR3 length is 13 residues. CDR3 nucleotide sequence: TGCGCCAGCAGCCAACGTGGGAACACTGAAGCTTTCTTT. This encodes CASSQRGNTEAFF.

V is TRBV6-1 and J is TRBJ2-1; 7 bases match TRBD2. Germline values: CDR1 MNHNS, CDR2 SASEGT. The CDR3 length is 15 residues. Germline trimming cut 4 bases from V and 2 bases from J; bases unmatched to any gene: 5. The chain's CDR3 is CASSVPSGPYNEQFF. The CDR3 DNA sequence: TGTGCCAGCAGTGTACCTAGCGGCCCCTACAATGAGCAGTTCTTC.

V gene TRBV7-9 combines with J gene TRBJ2-2; D unresolved. CDR1 and CDR2 from the germline V gene are SEHNR and FQNEAQ (reference sequence). The CDR3 has 16 amino acids. Deletions cut 5 bases from V and 0 bases from J, with 13 bases between. The CDR3 region is CASSLYEFPNTGELFF. The CDR3 bases are TGTGCCAGCAGCCTTTATGAGTTTCCGAACACCGGGGAGCTGTTTTTT.